Sequencing of this T cell receptor beta chain was carried out in a study of blood T cell repertoires in COVID-19. Study-wide background: Researchers got acute and convalescent COVID-19 samples from the United States, Italy and Spain. From T cells, B-cell-depleted T cells, or PBMCs came the material, which was cDNA or gDNA.

This clone was detected once. In the source study's methods: The assay estimated nucleated cells by amplifying reference gene primers. Assay: immunoSEQ multiplex PCR; the TCRdb copy retains only in-frame clones and omits some. V and J calls plus clone size are reproduced from that table; the DNA served to infer D and trimming. The sample has under 250,000 clones, about 89% seen once. CDR3 length: 15 residues. Germline V gives CDR1 MGHRA, CDR2 YSYEKL. V lost 0 bases to trimming and J lost 4 bases, with 10 bases between them. The sequence was collected from a man in his 60s who had recovered from COVID-19. The sample was peripheral blood. The chain couples TRBV4-1 to TRBJ1-3, with TRBD1 as a possible D gene (6 bases). The CDR3 loop is CASSQEGGFGNTIYF. CDR3 nucleotides: TGCGCCAGCAGCCAAGAAGGGGGTTTCGGAAACACCATATATTTT.